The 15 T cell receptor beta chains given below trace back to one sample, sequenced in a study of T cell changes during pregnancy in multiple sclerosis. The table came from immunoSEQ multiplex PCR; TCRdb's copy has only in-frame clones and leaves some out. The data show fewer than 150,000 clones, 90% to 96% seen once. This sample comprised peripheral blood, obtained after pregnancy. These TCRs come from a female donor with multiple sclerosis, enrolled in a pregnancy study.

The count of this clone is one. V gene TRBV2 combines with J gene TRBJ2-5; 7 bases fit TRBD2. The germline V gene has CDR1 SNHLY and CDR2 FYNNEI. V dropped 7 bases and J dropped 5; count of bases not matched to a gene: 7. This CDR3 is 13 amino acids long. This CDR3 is CASKGGSFETQYF. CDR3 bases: TGTGCCAGCAAGGGCGGGAGCTTTGAGACCCAGTACTTC. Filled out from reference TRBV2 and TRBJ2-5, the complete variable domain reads EPEVTQTPSHQVTQMGQEVILRCVPISNHLYFYWYRQILGQKVEFLVSFYNNEISEKSEIFDDQFSVERPDGSNFTLKIRSTKLEDSAMYFCASKGGSFETQYFGPGTRLLVL.

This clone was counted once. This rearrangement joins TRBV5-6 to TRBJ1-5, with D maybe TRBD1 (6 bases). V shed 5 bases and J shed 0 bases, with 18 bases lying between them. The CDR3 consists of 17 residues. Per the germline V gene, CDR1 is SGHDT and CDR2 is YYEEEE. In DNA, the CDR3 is TGTGCCAGCAGTTACACAGGGCTCAGCCCTAGCAATCAGCCCCAGCATTTT. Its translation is CASSYTGLSPSNQPQHF.

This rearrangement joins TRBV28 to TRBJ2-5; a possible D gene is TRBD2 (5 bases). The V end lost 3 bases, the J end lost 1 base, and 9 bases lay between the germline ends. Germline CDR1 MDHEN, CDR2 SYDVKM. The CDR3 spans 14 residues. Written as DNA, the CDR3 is TGTGCCAGCAGTTTGGACCGGGGCCAAGAGACCCAGTACTTC. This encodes CASSLDRGQETQYF.

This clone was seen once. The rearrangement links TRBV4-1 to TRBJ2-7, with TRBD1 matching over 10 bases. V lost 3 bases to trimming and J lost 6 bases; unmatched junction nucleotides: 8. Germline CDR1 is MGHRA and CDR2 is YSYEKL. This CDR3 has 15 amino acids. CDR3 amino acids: CASSHGTGVTGEQYF. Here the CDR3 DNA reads TGCGCCAGCAGCCACGGGACAGGGGTAACCGGCGAGCAGTACTTC.

The CDR3 nucleotides read TGTGCCAGCAGCGCACGACTAGCGGGACAGCAGTTCTTC. It specifies CASSARLAGQQFF. The rearrangement links TRBV9 to TRBJ2-1; TRBD2 matches at 11 bases. Germline CDR1 SGDLS, CDR2 YYNGEE. V lost 3 bases, J lost 11 bases, and 4 bases stayed unmatched. CDR3 size: 13 residues.

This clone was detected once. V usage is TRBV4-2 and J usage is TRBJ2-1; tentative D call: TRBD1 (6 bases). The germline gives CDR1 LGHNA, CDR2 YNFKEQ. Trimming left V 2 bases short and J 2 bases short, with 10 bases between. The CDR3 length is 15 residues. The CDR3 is CASSQRQEAYNEQFF. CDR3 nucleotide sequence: TGTGCCAGCAGCCAAAGACAGGAGGCCTACAATGAGCAGTTCTTC.

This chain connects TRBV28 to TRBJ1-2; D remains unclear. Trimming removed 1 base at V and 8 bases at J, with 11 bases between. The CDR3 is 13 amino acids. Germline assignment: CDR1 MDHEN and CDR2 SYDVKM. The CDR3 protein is CASSLSTSGGYTF. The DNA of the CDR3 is TGTGCCAGCAGTTTATCGACGTCGGGGGGCTACACCTTC.

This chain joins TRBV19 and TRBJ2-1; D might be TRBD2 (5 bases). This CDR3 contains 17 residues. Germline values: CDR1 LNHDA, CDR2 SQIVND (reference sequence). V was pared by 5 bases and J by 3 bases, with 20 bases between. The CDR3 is CASSPSSTRADYNEQFF. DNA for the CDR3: TGTGCCAGTAGTCCCTCATCAACCCGAGCGGACTACAATGAGCAGTTCTTC.

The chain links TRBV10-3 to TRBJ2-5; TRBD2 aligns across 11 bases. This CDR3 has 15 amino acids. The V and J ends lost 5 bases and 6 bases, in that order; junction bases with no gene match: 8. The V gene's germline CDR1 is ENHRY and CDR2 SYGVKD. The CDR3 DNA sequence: TGTGCCATCAGTACTTCTAGCGGGAGGATGAAGACCCAGTACTTC. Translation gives CAISTSSGRMKTQYF.

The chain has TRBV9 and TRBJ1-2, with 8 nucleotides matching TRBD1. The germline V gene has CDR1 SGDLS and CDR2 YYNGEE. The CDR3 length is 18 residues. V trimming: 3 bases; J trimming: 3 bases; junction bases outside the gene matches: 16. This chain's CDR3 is CASSDAGTGPLLHYGYTF. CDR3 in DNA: TGTGCCAGCAGCGACGCCGGGACAGGCCCTCTTTTACACTATGGCTACACCTTC.

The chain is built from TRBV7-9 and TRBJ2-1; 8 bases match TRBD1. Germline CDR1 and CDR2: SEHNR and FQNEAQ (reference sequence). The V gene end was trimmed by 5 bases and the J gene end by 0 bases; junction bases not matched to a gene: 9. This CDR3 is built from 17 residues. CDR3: CASSPDRGSGSYNEQFF. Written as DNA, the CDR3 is TGTGCCAGCAGCCCTGACAGGGGCAGTGGCTCCTACAATGAGCAGTTCTTC.

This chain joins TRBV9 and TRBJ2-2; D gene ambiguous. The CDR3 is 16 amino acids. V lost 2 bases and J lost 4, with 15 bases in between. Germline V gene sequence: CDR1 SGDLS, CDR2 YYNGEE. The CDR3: CASSVGVLKATGELFF. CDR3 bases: TGTGCCAGCAGCGTTGGAGTGCTGAAGGCCACCGGGGAGCTGTTTTTT.

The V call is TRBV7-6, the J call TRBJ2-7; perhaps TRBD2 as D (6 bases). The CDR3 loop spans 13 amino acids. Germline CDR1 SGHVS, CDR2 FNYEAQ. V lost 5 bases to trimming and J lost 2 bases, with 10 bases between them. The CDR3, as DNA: TGTGCCAGCAGCCCCGGGGGTGCCTACGAGCAGTACTTC. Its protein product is CASSPGGAYEQYF.

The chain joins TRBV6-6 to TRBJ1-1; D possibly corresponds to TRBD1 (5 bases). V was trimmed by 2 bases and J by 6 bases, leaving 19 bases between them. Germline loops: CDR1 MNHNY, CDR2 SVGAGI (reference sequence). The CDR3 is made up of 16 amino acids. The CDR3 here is CASSYRVSRANAEAFF. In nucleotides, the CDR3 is TGTGCCAGCAGTTACCGCGTTTCCAGGGCCAATGCTGAAGCTTTCTTT.

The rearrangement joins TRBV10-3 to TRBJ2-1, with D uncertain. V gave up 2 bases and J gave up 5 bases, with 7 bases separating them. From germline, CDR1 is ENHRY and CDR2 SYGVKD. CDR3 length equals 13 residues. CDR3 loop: CAISEANDNEQFF. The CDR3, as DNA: TGTGCCATCAGTGAGGCGAATGACAATGAGCAGTTCTTC.